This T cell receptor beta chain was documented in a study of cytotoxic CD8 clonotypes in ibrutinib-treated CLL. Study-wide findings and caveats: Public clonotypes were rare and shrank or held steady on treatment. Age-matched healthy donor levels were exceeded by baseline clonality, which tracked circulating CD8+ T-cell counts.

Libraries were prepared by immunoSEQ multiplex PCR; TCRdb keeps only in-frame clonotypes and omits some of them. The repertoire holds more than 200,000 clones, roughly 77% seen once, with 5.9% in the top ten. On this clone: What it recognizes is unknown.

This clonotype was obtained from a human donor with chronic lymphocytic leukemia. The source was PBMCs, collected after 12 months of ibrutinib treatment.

The CDR3 sequence is CASSHTGTTEAFF. The CDR3 bases are TGTGCCAGCAGCCACACTGGTACCACTGAAGCTTTCTTT. The chain carries TRBV5-6 and TRBJ1-1, with D unclear. Trimming removed 4 bases at V and 4 bases at J, with 11 bases between. The CDR3 spans 13 residues. The germline CDR1 and CDR2 sequences are SGHDT and YYEEEE.